This T cell receptor (beta chain) was observed in a study of T cells in Graves' hyperthyroidism and ophthalmopathy. Overall study results and limits: In the blood, most expanded thyroid clonotypes above 0.001 appeared as well. Before onset, ophthalmopathy was predicted by the model a median around 6.2 months earlier.

Germline V lookup: CDR1 MNHNY, CDR2 SVGAGI (reference sequence). The CDR3 totals 14 residues. V was trimmed by 7 bases and J by 5 bases, leaving 18 bases between them. Reasons for excluding patients were uncontrolled infection, other autoimmune disease, pregnancy or lactation. There were TCR beta CDR3 regions amplified from RNA transcripts. Researchers ran a first-round RT-PCR on the TCR CDR3 using the HTBI primer set. TCRdb itself ran the multiplex PCR reads through MiXCR, one entry per CDR3 protein. In the table there are about 660,000 distinct CDR3 sequences, approximately 42% of which are singletons. A few counts support this clonotype. What it recognizes is unknown.

The sequenced sample consisted of peripheral blood or thyroid tissue (not recorded which). This sequence originates from an adult man with Graves' disease, either hyperthyroidism or ophthalmopathy (not recorded which). V and J are TRBV6-6 and TRBJ2-7; perhaps TRBD2 as D (6 bases). For the CDR3, the DNA is TGTGCCAGCACCAAGACCCCGGGACTCCACGAGCAGTACTTC. Translated, it gives CASTKTPGLHEQYF.